Here is one TCR beta chain with its context. The source of the sample is a study of blood T cells in healthy people across ages. For the second PCR, which ran for about 6 to 11 cycles, a sample-barcoded 5' primer and a J-beta primer mix were used. MiXCR was run by TCRdb on the 5' RACE reads, yielding one entry per CDR3 protein. The sample lists over 600,000 distinct CDR3 sequences; 21% were seen once. Trimming removed 7 bases from V and 1 base from J, with 11 bases in between. Germline V lookup: CDR1 MNHEY, CDR2 SVGEGT. The CDR3 loop spans 14 amino acids. The chain links TRBV6-2 or TRBV6-3 to TRBJ2-4, with D hard to call. Input material: blood. This TCR was sampled from a man aged 70-80 years in good health. The DNA of the CDR3 is TGTGCCAGCACCCTGGAGAGCGCCAAAAACATTCAGTACTTC. Its translation: CASTLESAKNIQYF.